The 27 T cell receptor beta chains listed next were all sequenced from one sample in a study of T cell repertoires in ileal Crohn's disease. Assay used: immunoSEQ multiplex PCR; TCRdb lists only in-frame clones, some missing. The sample gives 15,000 to 20,000 clones, about 92% of which show up once; less than 4% is in the top ten. Sequenced input: ileal tissue. The receptors were gathered from an adult with Crohn's disease.

This chain connects TRBV4-1 to TRBJ1-4, with unresolved D. Trimming left V 4 bases short and J 8 bases short, with 11 bases between. Germline CDR1 is MGHRA and CDR2 is YSYEKL. The CDR3 contains 13 residues. CDR3 loop: CASSPGVGEKLFF. CDR3 nucleotides: TGCGCCAGCAGCCCGGGAGTTGGGGAAAAACTGTTTTTT.

This clone was counted a single time. The chain has TRBV4-3 and TRBJ1-2, with no clear D. This CDR3 spans 14 amino acids. Germline loops: CDR1 LGHNA, CDR2 YSLEER. V gave up 0 bases and J gave up 3 bases, with 8 bases separating them. Written as DNA, the CDR3 is TGCGCCAGCAGCCAAGATAGAATGGACTATGGCTACACCTTC. This sequence encodes CASSQDRMDYGYTF.

This clone appeared a single time. The gene calls are TRBV5-1 and TRBJ1-2, with 8 bases fitting TRBD1. The junction had 11 bases not matched to a gene; V was cut back by 4 bases and J by 6 bases. The CDR3 has 15 residues. The V gene's germline CDR1 is SGHRS and CDR2 YFSETQ. CDR3 loop: CASSPSPDRVDGYTF. For the CDR3, the DNA is TGCGCCAGCAGCCCGAGCCCGGACAGGGTCGATGGCTACACCTTC.

This chain uses TRBV4-1 with TRBJ1-2; D possibly corresponds to TRBD1 (5 bases). This CDR3 comprises 15 residues. V was trimmed by 3 bases and J by 4 bases, leaving 15 bases between them. Germline V gene sequence: CDR1 MGHRA, CDR2 YSYEKL. DNA for the CDR3: TGCGCCAGCAGCCAGCCACTACAGGTTTTCTATGGCTACACCTTC. Encoded protein: CASSQPLQVFYGYTF.

V usage is TRBV11-2 and J usage is TRBJ1-6; D may be TRBD1 (6 bases). The CDR3 spans 14 residues. V was shortened by 1 base and J by 9 bases, with 10 bases between the two germline ends. The germline CDR1 and CDR2 sequences are SGHAT and FQNNGV. CDR3 coding DNA: TGTGCCAGCAGCTTAGCAGGGGAAATTTCACCCCTCCACTTT. Translated, it gives CASSLAGEISPLHF.

This rearrangement joins TRBV7-2 to TRBJ2-7, with TRBD1 matching over 7 bases. J gave up 6 bases and V 5 bases, and 7 bases lay outside the gene matches. This CDR3 has 13 residues. Germline V gives CDR1 SGHTA, CDR2 FQGNSA. The CDR3 loop is CASSVDSGGEQYF. The CDR3 coding sequence is TGTGCCAGCAGCGTGGACTCAGGGGGCGAGCAGTACTTC.

This CDR3 is CASSFRGLAGGAGELFF. CDR3 sequence (DNA): TGTGCCAGCAGTTTCCGAGGACTAGCGGGGGGGGCCGGGGAGCTGTTTTTT. This chain links TRBV27 with TRBJ2-2; TRBD2 aligns across 15 bases. Germline V gene data show CDR1 as MNHEY and CDR2 as SMNVEV (reference sequence). V was pared by 3 bases and J by 6 bases, with 5 bases of the junction left unmatched. The CDR3 contains 17 residues.

The V and J genes are TRBV10-3 and TRBJ2-2; TRBD1 matches 10 bases. V shed 2 bases and J 3 bases; nucleotides not matched to a gene: 3. The CDR3 sequence is 16 residues long. Germline CDR1 and CDR2: ENHRY and SYGVKD. CDR3 amino acids: CAISERQGADTGELFF. The CDR3, as DNA: TGTGCCATCAGTGAGAGACAGGGGGCCGACACCGGGGAGCTGTTTTTT.

The chain is built from TRBV7-2 and TRBJ2-3; possibly TRBD1 for D (7 bases). This CDR3 spans 15 amino acids. Between the trimmed V and J ends, which lost 1 base and 4 bases, there was a span of 12 bases. Per germline, CDR1 SGHTA and CDR2 FQGNSA. CDR3 in DNA: TGTGCCAGCAGCTTAGTTGGAGGGGGCGCAGATACGCAGTATTTT. Its translation: CASSLVGGGADTQYF.

The chain recombines TRBV27 with TRBJ2-3, with D possibly TRBD2 on 6 matching bases. The CDR3 is 14 residues long. Germline values: CDR1 MNHEY, CDR2 SMNVEV (reference sequence). Deletions cut 9 bases from V and 2 bases from J, with 15 bases between. The CDR3 DNA is TGTGCCAGTTGGCAGGGACTTTACACAGATACGCAGTATTTT. It yields the protein CASWQGLYTDTQYF.

V and J are TRBV6-1 and TRBJ1-5; 8 nucleotides match TRBD1. There are 14 residues in the CDR3. V was clipped by 6 bases and J by 4 bases; unmatched bases: 5. Germline CDR1 reads MNHNS; CDR2 reads SASEGT. The CDR3 sequence is CASRETGDNQPQHF. The CDR3 DNA reads as TGTGCCAGCAGAGAGACAGGGGATAATCAGCCCCAGCATTTT.

The chain has TRBV5-1 and TRBJ1-1; no clear D. There are 15 residues in the CDR3. Per germline, CDR1 SGHRS and CDR2 YFSETQ. Trimming shortened V by 4 bases and J by 4 bases, and 17 bases separated the two germline ends. The CDR3 DNA reads as TGCGCCAGCAGCGAAGTAGGAGGATCTCGCACTGAAGCTTTCTTT. Encoded protein: CASSEVGGSRTEAFF.

The chain combines TRBV7-2 with TRBJ1-2, with D tentatively TRBD1 (6 bases). The CDR3 extends over 14 amino acids. V was trimmed by 4 bases and J by 8 bases, leaving 17 bases between them. CDR1 is SGHTA, CDR2 FQGNSA, per germline. CDR3 sequence: CASSSPGVLWGYTF. In DNA form, the CDR3 reads TGTGCCAGCAGCTCCCCAGGGGTCCTCTGGGGCTACACCTTC.

The V call is TRBV6-1, the J call TRBJ2-5; TRBD1 matches at 7 bases. The CDR3 is 14 residues long. Germline V gene sequence: CDR1 MNHNS, CDR2 SASEGT. The V segment lost 5 bases and the J segment 7 bases; nucleotides outside the gene matches: 10. CDR3 loop: CASSPRTGPRTQYF. The CDR3 nucleotides read TGTGCCAGCAGTCCCAGGACAGGTCCTAGGACCCAGTACTTC.

The rearrangement links TRBV7-9 to TRBJ2-3; 7 bases are a match to TRBD1. Per the germline V gene, CDR1 is SEHNR and CDR2 is FQNEAQ (reference sequence). V was clipped by 5 bases and J by 2 bases; unmatched bases: 7. The CDR3 has 15 residues. CDR3: CASSPRGQSTDTQYF. The CDR3 DNA reads TGTGCCAGCAGCCCCCGGGGACAGTCCACAGATACGCAGTATTTT.

J is TRBJ1-3 and V is TRBV11-3; D is possibly TRBD1 (5 bases). There are 16 residues in the CDR3. CDR1 and CDR2 (germline): SGHNT, YENEEA. Trimming took 5 bases from V and 2 from J, leaving 16 bases between them. CDR3 in amino acids: CASSPGRGFPGNTIYF. The CDR3 DNA sequence: TGTGCCAGCAGCCCCGGCCGGGGGTTTCCTGGAAACACCATATATTTT.

The V and J genes are TRBV27 and TRBJ2-2; TRBD1 agrees at 8 bases. The ends lost 5 bases at V and 4 bases at J; junction bases unmatched: 6. CDR1 and CDR2 (germline): MNHEY, SMNVEV (reference sequence). This CDR3 is 15 amino acids long. The CDR3 nucleotides are TGTGCCAGCAGTGGGCCGGGACAGGTCACCGGGGAGCTGTTTTTT. Translated: CASSGPGQVTGELFF.

V usage is TRBV7-2 and J usage is TRBJ2-1; the match to TRBD1 covers 8 bases. The CDR3 consists of 17 residues. CDR1 is SGHTA, CDR2 FQGNSA, per germline. V gave up 1 base and J gave up 2 bases; unmatched junction bases: 7. The CDR3 here is CASSLDRGMWAYNEQFF. The CDR3 DNA reads TGTGCCAGCAGCTTAGACAGGGGGATGTGGGCCTACAATGAGCAGTTCTTC.

The V gene is TRBV7-9, the J gene TRBJ2-5; 8 bases are a match to TRBD1. Germline V gives CDR1 SEHNR, CDR2 FQNEAQ (reference sequence). The CDR3 is made up of 15 amino acids. V lost 5 bases, J lost 3 bases, and 8 bases stayed unmatched. The CDR3 here is CASSQAGQGKETQYF. The CDR3 DNA follows: TGTGCCAGCAGCCAAGCCGGACAGGGAAAAGAGACCCAGTACTTC.

V gene TRBV5-1 combines with J gene TRBJ2-6, with D uncertain. The length of the CDR3 is 14 residues. V was clipped by 3 bases and J by 3 bases, with 7 bases between them. The germline gives CDR1 SGHRS, CDR2 YFSETQ. For the CDR3, the DNA is TGCGCCAGCAGCTGGCAGGATGGGGCCAACGTCCTGACTTTC. Amino acid sequence: CASSWQDGANVLTF.

The chain uses TRBV5-8 and TRBJ1-2; 12 bases line up with TRBD1. CDR3 length equals 18 residues. Trimming removed 4 bases from V and 3 bases from J; junction bases left unmatched: 13. Looked up from germline, CDR1 is SGHTS and CDR2 is YDEGEE. The CDR3 reads CASSGGTGGVMRYYGYTF. CDR3 sequence (DNA): TGTGCCAGCAGCGGGGGGACAGGGGGCGTGATGAGATACTATGGCTACACCTTC. Combining the CDR3 with reference TRBV5-8 and TRBJ1-2 gives the whole variable domain EAGVTQSPTHLIKTRGQQATLRCSPISGHTSVYWYQQALGLGLQFLLWYDEGEERNRGNFPPRFSGRQFPNYSSELNVNALELEDSALYLCASSGGTGGVMRYYGYTFGSGTRLTVV.

This clone was seen a single time. The chain links TRBV12-5 to TRBJ1-4; 7 bases align to TRBD1. V was clipped by 5 bases and J by 7 bases; unmatched bases: 10. This CDR3 has 15 residues. Germline-derived CDR1 and CDR2 are LGHNT and FRNRAP. DNA for the CDR3: TGTGCTAGTGGTCCAACAGGGGAGGAGAGTGAAAAACTGTTTTTT. It translates to CASGPTGEESEKLFF.

DNA for the CDR3: TGTGCCAGCAGTGCAGGACAGTCGGGCAACTATGGCTACACCTTC. This gives the protein CASSAGQSGNYGYTF. The chain carries TRBV2 and TRBJ1-2; tentatively, D is TRBD1 (6 bases). There are 15 residues in the CDR3. Germline V gene sequence: CDR1 SNHLY, CDR2 FYNNEI. Between the trimmed V and J ends, which lost 4 bases and 2 bases, there was a span of 14 bases.

The chain carries TRBV16 and TRBJ1-4; D ambiguous. CDR1 is KGHSY and CDR2 is FQNENV in the germline V gene. The CDR3 runs 15 residues. Trimming left V 0 bases short and J 4 bases short, with 9 bases between. The CDR3 coding sequence is TGTGCCAGCAGCCAATCTCGGTCGGGTAATGAAAAACTGTTTTTT. It encodes CASSQSRSGNEKLFF. Drawing the rest from reference TRBV16 and TRBJ1-4, the complete variable domain is GEEVAQTPKHLVRGEGQKAKLYCAPIKGHSYVFWYQQVLKNEFKFLISFQNENVFDETGMPKERFSAKCLPNSPCSLEIQATKLEDSAVYFCASSQSRSGNEKLFFGSGTQLSVL.

The chain employs TRBV10-3 and TRBJ1-6; 9 positions agree with TRBD1. The CDR3 length is 16 residues. Unmatched junction bases numbered 11, after V lost 5 bases and J lost 9 bases. CDR1 ENHRY and CDR2 SYGVKD come from the germline V gene. The DNA of the CDR3 is TGTGCCATCAGTTTCCGGGACAGGGAGTCCCGTTCACCCCTCCACTTT. Encoded protein: CAISFRDRESRSPLHF.

This clone was counted once. The chain employs TRBV5-1 and TRBJ2-1; 7 nucleotides agree with TRBD2. Trimming took 1 base from V and 6 from J; bases not matched to a gene: 7. The CDR3 spans 15 residues. Germline V gene lookup returns CDR1 SGHRS and CDR2 YFSETQ. The CDR3, as DNA: TGCGCCAGCAGCTTGTTGCCGGGGGGTGGCAATGAGCAGTTCTTC. This gives the protein CASSLLPGGGNEQFF.

This clone was recorded once. The rearrangement links TRBV5-1 to TRBJ2-7; 10 nucleotides line up with TRBD2. V gave up 0 bases and J gave up 3 bases; unmatched junction bases: 0. CDR3 size: 14 residues. CDR1 and CDR2 from the germline V gene are SGHRS and YFSETQ. The CDR3 nucleotides read TGCGCCAGCAGCTTGGCTAGCGGGAGCTACGAGCAGTACTTC. It is translated as CASSLASGSYEQYF.